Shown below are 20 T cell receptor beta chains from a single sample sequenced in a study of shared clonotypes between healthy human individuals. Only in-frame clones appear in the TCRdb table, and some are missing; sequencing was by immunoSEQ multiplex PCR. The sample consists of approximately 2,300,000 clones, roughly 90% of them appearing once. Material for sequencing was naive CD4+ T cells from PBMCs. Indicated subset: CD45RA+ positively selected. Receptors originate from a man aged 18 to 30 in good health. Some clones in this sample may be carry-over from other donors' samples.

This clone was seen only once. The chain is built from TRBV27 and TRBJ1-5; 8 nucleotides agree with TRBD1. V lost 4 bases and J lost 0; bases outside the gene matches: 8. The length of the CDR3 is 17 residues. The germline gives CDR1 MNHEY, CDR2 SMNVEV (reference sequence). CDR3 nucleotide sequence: TGTGCCAGCAGTTCCCACTGGACAGGGTCTAGCAATCAGCCCCAGCATTTT. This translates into CASSSHWTGSSNQPQHF.

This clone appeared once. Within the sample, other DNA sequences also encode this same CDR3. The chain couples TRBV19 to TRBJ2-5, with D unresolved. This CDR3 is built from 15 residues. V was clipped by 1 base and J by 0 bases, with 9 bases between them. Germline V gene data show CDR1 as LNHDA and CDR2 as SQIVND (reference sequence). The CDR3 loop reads CASSIAPGYQETQYF. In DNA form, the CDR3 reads TGTGCCAGTAGTATAGCCCCGGGTTACCAAGAGACCCAGTACTTC.

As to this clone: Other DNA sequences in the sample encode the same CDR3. In nucleotides, the CDR3 is TGTGCCAGCAGTGGCCCCTACGAGCAGTACTTC. It translates to CASSGPYEQYF. V and J are TRBV6-1 and TRBJ2-7; D remains ambiguous. Germline CDR1 MNHNS, CDR2 SASEGT. V dropped 4 bases and J dropped 2 bases, with 3 bases sitting between them. This CDR3 region has 11 residues.

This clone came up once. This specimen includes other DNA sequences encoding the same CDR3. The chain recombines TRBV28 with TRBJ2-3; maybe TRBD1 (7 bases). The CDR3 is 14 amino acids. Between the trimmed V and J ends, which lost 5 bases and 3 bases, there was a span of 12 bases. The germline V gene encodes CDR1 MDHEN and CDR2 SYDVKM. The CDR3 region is CASSPGGTTDTQYF. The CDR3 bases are TGTGCCAGCAGTCCAGGGGGGACGACAGATACGCAGTATTTT.

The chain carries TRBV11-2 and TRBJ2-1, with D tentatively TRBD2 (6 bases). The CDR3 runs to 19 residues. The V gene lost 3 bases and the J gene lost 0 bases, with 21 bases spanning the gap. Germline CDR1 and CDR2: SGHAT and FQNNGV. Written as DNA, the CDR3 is TGTGCCAGCAGCTTTCTTAGCGGAGGGCAAAATAGCTCCTACAATGAGCAGTTCTTC. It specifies CASSFLSGGQNSSYNEQFF. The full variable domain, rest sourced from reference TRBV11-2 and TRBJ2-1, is EAGVAQSPRYKIIEKRQSVAFWCNPISGHATLYWYQQILGQGPKLLIQFQNNGVVDDSQLPKDRFSAERLKGVDSTLKIQPAKLEDSAVYLCASSFLSGGQNSSYNEQFFGPGTRLTVL.

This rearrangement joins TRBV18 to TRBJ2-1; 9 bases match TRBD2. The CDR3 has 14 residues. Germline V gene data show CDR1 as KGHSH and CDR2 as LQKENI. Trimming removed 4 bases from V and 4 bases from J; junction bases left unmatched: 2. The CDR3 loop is CASSHLAGYNEQFF. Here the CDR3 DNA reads TGTGCCAGCTCACACCTAGCGGGGTACAATGAGCAGTTCTTC.

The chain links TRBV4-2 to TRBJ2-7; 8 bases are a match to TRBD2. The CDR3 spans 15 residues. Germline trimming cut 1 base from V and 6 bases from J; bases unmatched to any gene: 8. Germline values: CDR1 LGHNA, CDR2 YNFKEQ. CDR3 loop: CASSQGTSRSFEQYF. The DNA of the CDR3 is TGTGCCAGCAGCCAAGGGACTAGCAGGTCTTTCGAGCAGTACTTC.

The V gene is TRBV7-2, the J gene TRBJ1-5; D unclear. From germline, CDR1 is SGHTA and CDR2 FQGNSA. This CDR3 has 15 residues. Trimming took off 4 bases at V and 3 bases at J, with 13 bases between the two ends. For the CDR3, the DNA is TGTGCCAGCAGCTCAGCCTTGGGATTCAATCAGCCCCAGCATTTT. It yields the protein CASSSALGFNQPQHF.

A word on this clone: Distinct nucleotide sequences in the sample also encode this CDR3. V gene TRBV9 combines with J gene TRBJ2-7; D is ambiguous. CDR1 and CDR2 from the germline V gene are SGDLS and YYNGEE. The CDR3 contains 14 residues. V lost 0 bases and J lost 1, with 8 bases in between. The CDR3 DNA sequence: TGTGCCAGCAGCGTAGACCTGGGTTCCTACGAGCAGTACTTC. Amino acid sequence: CASSVDLGSYEQYF.

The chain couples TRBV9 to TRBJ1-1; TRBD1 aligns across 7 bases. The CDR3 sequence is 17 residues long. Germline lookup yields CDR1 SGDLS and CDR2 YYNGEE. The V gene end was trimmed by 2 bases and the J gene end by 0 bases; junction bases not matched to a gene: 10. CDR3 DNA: TGTGCCAGCAGCGTCGGGGCCAACAGGGGCATGAACACTGAAGCTTTCTTT. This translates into CASSVGANRGMNTEAFF. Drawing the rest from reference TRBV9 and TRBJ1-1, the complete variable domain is DSGVTQTPKHLITATGQRVTLRCSPRSGDLSVYWYQQSLDQGLQFLIQYYNGEERAKGNILERFSAQQFPDLHSELNLSSLELGDSALYFCASSVGANRGMNTEAFFGQGTRLTVV.

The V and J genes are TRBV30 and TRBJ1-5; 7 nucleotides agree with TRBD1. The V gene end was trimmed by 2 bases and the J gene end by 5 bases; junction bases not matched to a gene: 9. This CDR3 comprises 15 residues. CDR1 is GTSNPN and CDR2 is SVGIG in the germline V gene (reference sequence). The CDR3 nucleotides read TGTGCCTGGAGTTCCGACAGGGTGGGGGATCAGCCCCAGCATTTT. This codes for CAWSSDRVGDQPQHF.

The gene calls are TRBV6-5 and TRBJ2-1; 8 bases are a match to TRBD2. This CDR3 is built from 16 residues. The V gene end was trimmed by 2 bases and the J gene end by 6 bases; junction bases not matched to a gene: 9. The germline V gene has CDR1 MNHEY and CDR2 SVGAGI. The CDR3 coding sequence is TGTGCCAGCAGTTACCGAGTGGCGGGAGGTAGCAATGAGCAGTTCTTC. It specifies CASSYRVAGGSNEQFF.

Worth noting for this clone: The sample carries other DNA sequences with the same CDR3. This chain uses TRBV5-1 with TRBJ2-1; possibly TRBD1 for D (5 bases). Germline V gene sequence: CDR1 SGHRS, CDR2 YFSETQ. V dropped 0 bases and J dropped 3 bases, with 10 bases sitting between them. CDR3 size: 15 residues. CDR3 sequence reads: CASSLGGAVYNEQFF. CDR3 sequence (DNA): TGCGCCAGCAGCTTGGGGGGCGCGGTCTACAATGAGCAGTTCTTC. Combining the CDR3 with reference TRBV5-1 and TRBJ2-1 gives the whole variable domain KAGVTQTPRYLIKTRGQQVTLSCSPISGHRSVSWYQQTPGQGLQFLFEYFSETQRNKGNFPGRFSGRQFSNSRSEMNVSTLELGDSALYLCASSLGGAVYNEQFFGPGTRLTVL.

The CDR3 is CASRVIDSNQPQHF. The CDR3 nucleotides are TGTGCCAGCAGAGTAATAGATAGCAATCAGCCCCAGCATTTT. The chain carries TRBV28 and TRBJ1-5, with unresolved D. The V end was cut by 6 bases, the J end by 0 bases, with 9 bases between. The CDR3 runs to 14 residues. Germline-derived CDR1 and CDR2 are MDHEN and SYDVKM. Complete variable domain (other parts from reference TRBV28 and TRBJ1-5): DVKVTQSSRYLVKRTGEKVFLECVQDMDHENMFWYRQDPGLGLRLIYFSYDVKMKEKGDIPEGYSVSREKKERFSLILESASTNQTSMYLCASRVIDSNQPQHFGDGTRLSIL.

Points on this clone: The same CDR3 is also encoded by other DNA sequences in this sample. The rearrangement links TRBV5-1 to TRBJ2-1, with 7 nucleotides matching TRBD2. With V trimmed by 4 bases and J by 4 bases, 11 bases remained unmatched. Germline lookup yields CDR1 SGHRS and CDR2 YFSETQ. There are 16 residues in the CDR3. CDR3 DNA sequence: TGCGCCAGCAGCCTCGTCGCGGGAGCGGGGTACAATGAGCAGTTCTTC. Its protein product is CASSLVAGAGYNEQFF.

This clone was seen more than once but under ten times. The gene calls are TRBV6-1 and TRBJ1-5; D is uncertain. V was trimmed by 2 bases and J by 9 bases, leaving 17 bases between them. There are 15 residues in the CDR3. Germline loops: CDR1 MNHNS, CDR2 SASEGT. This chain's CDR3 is CASSENTAALGPQHF. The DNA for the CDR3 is TGTGCCAGCAGTGAAAATACGGCAGCTCTAGGGCCCCAGCATTTT.

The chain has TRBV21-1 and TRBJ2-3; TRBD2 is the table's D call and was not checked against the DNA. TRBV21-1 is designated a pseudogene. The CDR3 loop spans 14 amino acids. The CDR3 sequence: CASSKRENTDTQYF. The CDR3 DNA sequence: TGTGCCAGCAGCAAGCGGGAGAACACAGATACGCAGTATTTT.

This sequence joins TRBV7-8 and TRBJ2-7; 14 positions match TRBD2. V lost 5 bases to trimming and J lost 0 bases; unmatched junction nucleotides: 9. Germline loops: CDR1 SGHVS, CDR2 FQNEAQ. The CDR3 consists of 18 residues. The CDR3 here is CASSPRTSGRSYSYEQYF. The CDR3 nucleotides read TGTGCCAGCAGCCCCCGGACTAGCGGGAGGTCTTACTCCTACGAGCAGTACTTC.

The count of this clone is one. CDR3 loop: CASSEGGVRDSYYGYTF. The CDR3 DNA follows: TGTGCCAGCAGTGAGGGGGGTGTGCGAGACAGTTACTATGGCTACACCTTC. The chain uses TRBV2 and TRBJ1-2, with D tentatively TRBD1 (5 bases). V dropped 3 bases and J dropped 3 bases, with 20 bases sitting between them. The CDR3 is 17 residues long. Germline loops: CDR1 SNHLY, CDR2 FYNNEI. The variable domain in full, with the rest retrieved from reference TRBV2 and TRBJ1-2, is EPEVTQTPSHQVTQMGQEVILRCVPISNHLYFYWYRQILGQKVEFLVSFYNNEISEKSEIFDDQFSVERPDGSNFTLKIRSTKLEDSAMYFCASSEGGVRDSYYGYTFGSGTRLTVV.

CDR3 loop: CASSSETGFYEQYF. CDR3 nucleotide sequence: TGCGCCAGCAGCTCCGAGACAGGGTTCTACGAGCAGTACTTC. The chain links TRBV5-1 to TRBJ2-7, with 7 bases that match TRBD1. V was clipped by 3 bases and J by 3 bases; unmatched bases: 6. Germline V lookup: CDR1 SGHRS, CDR2 YFSETQ. CDR3 length: 14 residues.